This entry concerns a single T cell receptor (beta chain). Its antigen is not known. This record comes from a study of cytomegalovirus exposure and HLA in healthy donors. Study outcomes and limitations: It was assumed in the presence/absence analyses that sequencing depth was roughly uniform across donors.

Primers: 60 Vbeta forward and 13 Jbeta reverse. Repertoires were generated with immunoSEQ multiplex PCR, while TCRdb's copy carries only in-frame clones and drops some. The sample lists some 76,000 clones; just under 80% were seen once. Germline-derived CDR1 and CDR2 are SGHDT and YYEEEE. CDR3 length equals 16 residues. The V gene end was trimmed by 4 bases and the J gene end by 5 bases; junction bases not matched to a gene: 10. The receptor was derived from a middle-aged woman in good health and CMV-seropositive. Sequenced: PBMCs. V gene TRBV5-6 combines with J gene TRBJ2-3; 10 bases align to TRBD1. CDR3 DNA sequence: TGTGCCAGCAGCCTAGGACAGGGGGAAGCGGTAGATACGCAGTATTTT. It is translated as CASSLGQGEAVDTQYF.